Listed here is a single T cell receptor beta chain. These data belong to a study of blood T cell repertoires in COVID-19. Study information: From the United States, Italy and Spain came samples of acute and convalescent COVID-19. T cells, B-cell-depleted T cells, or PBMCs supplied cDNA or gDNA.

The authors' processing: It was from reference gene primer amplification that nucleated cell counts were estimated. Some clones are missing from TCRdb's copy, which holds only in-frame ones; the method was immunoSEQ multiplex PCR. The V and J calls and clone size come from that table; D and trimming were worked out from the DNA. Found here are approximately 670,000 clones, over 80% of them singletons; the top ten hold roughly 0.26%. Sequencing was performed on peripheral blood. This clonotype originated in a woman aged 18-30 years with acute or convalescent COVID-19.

CDR3 loop: CASSQDRTGGATNEQFF. In DNA form, the CDR3 reads TGTGCCAGCAGCCAAGATAGAACGGGGGGGGCCACAAATGAGCAGTTCTTC. V and J are TRBV3-1 (or the pseudogene TRBV3-2) and TRBJ2-1; 8 bases are shared with TRBD2. CDR1 and CDR2 from the germline V gene are LGHDT and YNNKEL (reference sequence). After removal of 0 bases from V and 7 bases from J, the junction contained 11 bases not matched to a gene. The CDR3 runs to 17 residues.